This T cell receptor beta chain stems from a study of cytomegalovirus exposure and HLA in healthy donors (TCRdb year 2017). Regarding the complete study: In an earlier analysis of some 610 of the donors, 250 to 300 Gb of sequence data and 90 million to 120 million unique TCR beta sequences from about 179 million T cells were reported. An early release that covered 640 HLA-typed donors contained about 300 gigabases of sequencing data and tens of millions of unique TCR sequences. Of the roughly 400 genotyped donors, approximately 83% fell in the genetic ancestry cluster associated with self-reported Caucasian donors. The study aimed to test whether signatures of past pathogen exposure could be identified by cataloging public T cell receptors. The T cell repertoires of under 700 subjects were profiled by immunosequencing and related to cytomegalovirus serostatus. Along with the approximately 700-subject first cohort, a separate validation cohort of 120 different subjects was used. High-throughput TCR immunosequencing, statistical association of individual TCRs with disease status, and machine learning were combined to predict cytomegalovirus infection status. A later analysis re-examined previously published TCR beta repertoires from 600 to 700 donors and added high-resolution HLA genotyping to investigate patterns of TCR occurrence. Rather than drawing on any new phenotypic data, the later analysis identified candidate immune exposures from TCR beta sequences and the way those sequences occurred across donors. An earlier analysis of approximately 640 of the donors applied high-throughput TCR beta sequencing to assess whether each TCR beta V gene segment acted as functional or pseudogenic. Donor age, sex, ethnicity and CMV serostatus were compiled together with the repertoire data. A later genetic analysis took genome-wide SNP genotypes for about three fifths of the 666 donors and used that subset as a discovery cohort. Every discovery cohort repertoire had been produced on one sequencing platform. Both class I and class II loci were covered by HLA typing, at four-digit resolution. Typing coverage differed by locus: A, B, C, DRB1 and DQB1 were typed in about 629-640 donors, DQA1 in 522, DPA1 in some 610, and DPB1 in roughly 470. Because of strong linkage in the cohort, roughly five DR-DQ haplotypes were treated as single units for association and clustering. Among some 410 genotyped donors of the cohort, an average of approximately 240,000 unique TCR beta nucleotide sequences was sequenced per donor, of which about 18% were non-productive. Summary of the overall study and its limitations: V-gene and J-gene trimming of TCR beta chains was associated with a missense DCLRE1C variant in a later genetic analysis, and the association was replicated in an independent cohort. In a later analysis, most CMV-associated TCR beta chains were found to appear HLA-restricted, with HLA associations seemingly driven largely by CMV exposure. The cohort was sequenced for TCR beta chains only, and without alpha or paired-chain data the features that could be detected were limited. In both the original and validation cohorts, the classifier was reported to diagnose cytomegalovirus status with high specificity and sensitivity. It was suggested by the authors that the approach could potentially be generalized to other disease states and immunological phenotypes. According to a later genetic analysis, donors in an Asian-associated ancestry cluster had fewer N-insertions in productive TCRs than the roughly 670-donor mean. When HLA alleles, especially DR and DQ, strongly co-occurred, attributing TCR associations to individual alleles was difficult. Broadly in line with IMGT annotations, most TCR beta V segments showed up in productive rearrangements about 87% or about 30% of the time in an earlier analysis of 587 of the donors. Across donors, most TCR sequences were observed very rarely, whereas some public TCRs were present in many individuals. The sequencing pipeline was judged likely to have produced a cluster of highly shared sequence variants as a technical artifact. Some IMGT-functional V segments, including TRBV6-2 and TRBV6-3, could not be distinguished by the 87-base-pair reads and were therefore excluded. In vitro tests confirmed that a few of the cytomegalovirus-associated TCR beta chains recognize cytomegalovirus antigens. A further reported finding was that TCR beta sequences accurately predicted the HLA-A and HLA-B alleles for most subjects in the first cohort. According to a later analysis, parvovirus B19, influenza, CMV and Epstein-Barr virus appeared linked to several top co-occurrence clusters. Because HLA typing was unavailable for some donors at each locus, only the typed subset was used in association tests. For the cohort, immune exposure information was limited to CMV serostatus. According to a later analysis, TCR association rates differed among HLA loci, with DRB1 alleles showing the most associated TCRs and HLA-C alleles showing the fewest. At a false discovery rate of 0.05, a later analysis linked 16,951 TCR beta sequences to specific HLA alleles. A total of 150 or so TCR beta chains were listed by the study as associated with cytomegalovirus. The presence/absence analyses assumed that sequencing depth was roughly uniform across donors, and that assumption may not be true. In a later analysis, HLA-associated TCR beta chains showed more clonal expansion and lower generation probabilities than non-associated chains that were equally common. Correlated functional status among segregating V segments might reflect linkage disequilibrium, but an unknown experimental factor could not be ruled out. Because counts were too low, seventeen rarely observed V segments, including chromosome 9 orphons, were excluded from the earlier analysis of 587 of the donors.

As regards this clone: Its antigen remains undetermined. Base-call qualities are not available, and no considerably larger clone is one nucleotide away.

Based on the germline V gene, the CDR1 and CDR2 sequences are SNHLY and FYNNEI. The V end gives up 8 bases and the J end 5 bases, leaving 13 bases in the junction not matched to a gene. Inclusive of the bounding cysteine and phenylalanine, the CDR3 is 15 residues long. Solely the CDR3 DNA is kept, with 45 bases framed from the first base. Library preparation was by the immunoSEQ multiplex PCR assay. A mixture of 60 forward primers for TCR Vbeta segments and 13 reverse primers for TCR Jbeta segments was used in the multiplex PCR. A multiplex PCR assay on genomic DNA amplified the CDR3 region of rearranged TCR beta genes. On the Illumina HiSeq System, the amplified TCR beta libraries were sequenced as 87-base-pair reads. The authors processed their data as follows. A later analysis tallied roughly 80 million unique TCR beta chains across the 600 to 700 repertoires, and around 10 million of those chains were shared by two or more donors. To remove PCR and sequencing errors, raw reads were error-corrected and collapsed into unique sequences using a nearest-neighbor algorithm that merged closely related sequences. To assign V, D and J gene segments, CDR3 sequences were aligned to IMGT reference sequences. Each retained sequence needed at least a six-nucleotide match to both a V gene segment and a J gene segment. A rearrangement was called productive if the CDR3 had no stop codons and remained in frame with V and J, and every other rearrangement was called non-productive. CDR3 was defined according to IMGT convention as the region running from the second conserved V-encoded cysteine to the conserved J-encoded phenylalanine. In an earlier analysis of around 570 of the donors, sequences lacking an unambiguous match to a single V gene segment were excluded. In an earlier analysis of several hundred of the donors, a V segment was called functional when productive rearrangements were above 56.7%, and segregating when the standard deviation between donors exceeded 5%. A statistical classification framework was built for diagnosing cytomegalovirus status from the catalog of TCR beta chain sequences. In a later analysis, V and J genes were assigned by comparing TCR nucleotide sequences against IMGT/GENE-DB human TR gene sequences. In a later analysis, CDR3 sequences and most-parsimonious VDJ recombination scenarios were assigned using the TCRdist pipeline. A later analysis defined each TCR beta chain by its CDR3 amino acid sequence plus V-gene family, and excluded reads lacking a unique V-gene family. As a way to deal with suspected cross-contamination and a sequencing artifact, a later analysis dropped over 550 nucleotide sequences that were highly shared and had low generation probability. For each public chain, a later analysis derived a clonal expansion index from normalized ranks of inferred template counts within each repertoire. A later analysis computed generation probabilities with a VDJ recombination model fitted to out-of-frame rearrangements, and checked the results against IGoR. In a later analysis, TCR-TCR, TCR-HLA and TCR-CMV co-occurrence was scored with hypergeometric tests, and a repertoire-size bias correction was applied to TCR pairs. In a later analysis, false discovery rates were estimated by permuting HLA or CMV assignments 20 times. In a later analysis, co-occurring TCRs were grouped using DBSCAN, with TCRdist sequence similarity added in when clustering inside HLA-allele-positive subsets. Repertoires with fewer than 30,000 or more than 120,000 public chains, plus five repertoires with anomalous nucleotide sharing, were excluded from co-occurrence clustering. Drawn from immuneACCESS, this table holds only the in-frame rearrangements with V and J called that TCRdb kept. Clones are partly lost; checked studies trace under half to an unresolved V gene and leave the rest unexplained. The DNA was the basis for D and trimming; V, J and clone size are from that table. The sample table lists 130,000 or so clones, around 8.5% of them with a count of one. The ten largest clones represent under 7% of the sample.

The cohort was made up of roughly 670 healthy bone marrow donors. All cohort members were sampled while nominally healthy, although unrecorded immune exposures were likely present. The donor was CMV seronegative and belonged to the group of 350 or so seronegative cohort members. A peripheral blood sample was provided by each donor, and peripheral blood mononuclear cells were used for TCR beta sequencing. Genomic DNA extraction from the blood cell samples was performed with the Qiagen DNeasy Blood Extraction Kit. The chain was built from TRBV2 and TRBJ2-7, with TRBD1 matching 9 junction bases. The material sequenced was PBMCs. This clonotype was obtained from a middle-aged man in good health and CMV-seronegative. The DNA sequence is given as TGTGCCAGCCTGCCCGGGACAGGGTCTTTCAACGAGCAGTACTTC. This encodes CASLPGTGSFNEQYF.